What follows is one TCR beta chain and its context. The antigen this receptor binds is unknown. Base qualities are not provided; no much larger clone lies one nucleotide away. This specimen belongs to a study of T-cell memory formation after mild COVID-19 (dated by TCRdb to 2020 to 2023). Study-wide context: TCR sequence clusters from the two donors were largely donor specific. In two donors, T-cell clones that expanded and contracted after mild COVID-19 were followed by sequencing TCRalpha and TCRbeta repertoires longitudinally. The cohort was made up of two young adult volunteers, one female and one male, who were previously healthy. The study at large found these results: Some responding clones were detected in pre-infection memory, suggesting pre-existing cross-reactive memory T cells joined the SARS-CoV-2 response. SARS-CoV-2 specificity of the second-wave clones peaking on day 37 was not confirmed. Contracting CD4+ clones were found mainly in CM and EM memory subsets, while CD8+ clones were enriched in EMRA. From day 15 to 85, contracting clones showed balanced CD4/CD8 phenotypes, whereas a second wave of clones that expanded from day 15 to 37 leaned towards CD4+. The study included only a couple of mild cases, and larger cohorts that include severe cases with pre-infection samples were judged to be necessary.

CDR1 and CDR2 are drawn from the germline V gene (reference sequence): MNHEY, SMNVEV. The CDR3 measures 16 amino acids from cysteine to phenylalanine. The sequence is cut down to CDR3 DNA, 48 bases in frame from base 1. V was cut back by 5 bases and J by 0 bases, leaving a gap of 11 bases between them. Ficoll-Paque density gradient centrifugation was used to isolate PBMCs. Instrument used: Illumina NovaSeq 6000. TCRalpha and TCRbeta cDNA libraries were built by 5'RACE with constant-segment primers, adding sample barcodes and unique molecular identifiers. Trizol reagent was used to extract RNA from every sample. Library amplification was performed in two PCR steps, and a second sample barcode and Illumina TruSeq adapters were introduced in the second step. Sequencing of the libraries was done on an Illumina NovaSeq, producing 2 x 150 bp paired-end reads. The paper's processing steps were these. Demultiplexing of reads and collapsing into UMI-guided consensus sequences were performed with migec v1.2.7. Using mixcr v2.1.11, the UMI consensuses were aligned to TRA and TRB V and J templates and assembled into clonotypes. Expanded or contracted clonotypes were those called significant by both edgeR and NoisET, with noise models trained on biological replicates. edgeR calls used a false discovery rate-adjusted p below 0.01 and a log2 fold-change threshold of 1. As an exploratory analysis of dynamics, PCA with hierarchical clustering was applied to max-normalized trajectories of the 1000 most abundant clonotypes. The CD4 or CD8 phenotype of responding clones was assigned using the separately sequenced CD4+ and CD8+ repertoires. TCRdb trimmed the raw reads at Q25, called clones with MiXCR and kept productive beta chains. When rows share a CDR3 protein, they turn into one entry using the most common DNA and genes. It is TCRdb's table, rather than the study itself, that gives the V and J calls and clone size. The sample table holds nearly 350,000 distinct CDR3 sequences, of which over 10% were seen once. The top ten clones comprise 20% to 25% of the sample.

The chain uses TRBV27 and TRBJ1-6, with a tentative D gene TRBD1 over 5 matching bases. The TCR sequence derives from a man younger than 30 who had mild COVID-19 (a few samples of this study predate the infection). The sample titles of this study are shuffled in the database, so cell type and time point are left out; the donor was told from shared clones. Input material: PBMCs or a T cell subset sorted from them (not recorded which). The CDR3 reads as follows: CASSGRGSSYNSPLHF. In nucleotide form, the sequence is TGTGCCAGCAGTGGTCGGGGCAGCTCCTATAATTCACCCCTCCACTTT.